The present entry profiles one T cell receptor (beta chain) with its context. Antigen unknown. The sample belongs to a study of radiation and T cells in renal cell carcinoma. Study summary: Nephrectomy followed 15 Gy stereotactic body radiation by 4 weeks. The study's findings and limits: Top tumor clonotypes rose in blood 2 weeks post-radiation, then contracted.

In germline, CDR1 is ENHRY, CDR2 SYGVKD. The V gene end was trimmed by 5 bases and the J gene end by 1 base; junction bases not matched to a gene: 7. This CDR3 spans 15 amino acids. Described time point: baseline pretreatment blood. Sample treatment: 15 Gy SBRT to primary tumor, nephrectomy 4 weeks later. Sequencing used immunoSEQ multiplex PCR; TCRdb keeps in-frame clones, though not all of them. The repertoire holds about 88,000 clones, with 75% to 90% as singletons. The starting material was blood, obtained from a patient whose treatment included radiotherapy and nephrectomy. The sequence was collected from a man aged 45-60 years with renal cell carcinoma. The chain uses TRBV10-3 and TRBJ2-7; TRBD2 matches 8 bases. The CDR3 bases are TGTGCCATCAGTAACCGGGAGGGCCAATCCTACGAGCAGTACTTC. It specifies CAISNREGQSYEQYF.